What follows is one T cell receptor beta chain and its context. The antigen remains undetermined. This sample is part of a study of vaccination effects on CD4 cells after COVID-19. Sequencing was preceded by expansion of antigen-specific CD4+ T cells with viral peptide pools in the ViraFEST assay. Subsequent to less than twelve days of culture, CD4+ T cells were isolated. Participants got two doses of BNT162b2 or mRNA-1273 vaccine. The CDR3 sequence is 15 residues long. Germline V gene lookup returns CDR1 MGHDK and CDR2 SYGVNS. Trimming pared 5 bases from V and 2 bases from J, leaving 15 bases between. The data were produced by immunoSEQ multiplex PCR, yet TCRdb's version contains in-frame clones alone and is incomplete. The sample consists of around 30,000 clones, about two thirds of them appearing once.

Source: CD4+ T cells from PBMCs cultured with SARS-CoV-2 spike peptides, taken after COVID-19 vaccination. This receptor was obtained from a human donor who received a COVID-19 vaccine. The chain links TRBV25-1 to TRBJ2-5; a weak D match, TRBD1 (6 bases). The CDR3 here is CASSPADSAQETQYF. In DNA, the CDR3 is TGTGCCAGCAGTCCGGCGGACAGCGCACAAGAGACCCAGTACTTC.